A single sample is the source of the 5 T cell receptor beta chains below, sequenced in a study of blood T cell repertoires in COVID-19. Measured with immunoSEQ multiplex PCR; TCRdb has only the in-frame clones, and not every one. The table includes approximately 210,000 clones, around 82% detected once. The sample comprised PBMCs or T cells enriched from blood (not recorded which). Receptors were obtained from a woman in her forties or fifties with acute COVID-19.

V and J are TRBV7-2 and TRBJ2-2; TRBD1 aligns across 8 bases. There are 16 residues in the CDR3. Trimming at V came to 1 base and at J to 5 bases, leaving 6 bases not matched to a gene. Germline V gives CDR1 SGHTA, CDR2 FQGNSA. The CDR3 sequence is CASSLVRGLGTGELFF. The CDR3, as DNA: TGTGCCAGCAGCTTAGTCAGGGGGCTAGGTACCGGGGAGCTGTTTTTT.

V gene TRBV29-1 combines with J gene TRBJ2-5; 11 bases are shared with TRBD1. The germline V gene encodes CDR1 SQVTM and CDR2 ANQGSEA. This CDR3 has 11 residues. Trimming cost V 8 bases and J 7 bases; bases outside gene matches: 3. The CDR3 loop reads CSYGTGGTQYF. In DNA, the CDR3 is TGCAGCTACGGGACAGGGGGGACCCAGTACTTC.

The chain joins TRBV2 to TRBJ1-4; the D is unclear. The CDR3 length is 16 residues. The germline V gene encodes CDR1 SNHLY and CDR2 FYNNEI. The V end was cut by 0 bases, the J end by 8 bases, with 16 bases between. CDR3 coding DNA: TGTGCCAGCAGTGAAGCGCTTACCGGCGGAAAGGAAAAACTGTTTTTT. It yields the protein CASSEALTGGKEKLFF.

The rearrangement uses TRBV3-1 (or the pseudogene TRBV3-2) and TRBJ2-4; 8 bases are a match to TRBD2. The CDR3 is 16 residues long. Per the germline V gene, CDR1 is LGHDT and CDR2 is YNNKEL (reference sequence). With 0 bases clipped from V and 0 bases from J, the junction kept 1 base outside the gene matches. The CDR3 protein is CASSQDLAGAKNIQYF. Here the CDR3 DNA reads TGTGCCAGCAGCCAAGATCTAGCGGGAGCCAAAAACATTCAGTACTTC.

This clone turned up a few times. This sequence joins TRBV19 and TRBJ1-2, with 8 positions matching TRBD1. This CDR3 contains 14 residues. Looked up from germline, CDR1 is LNHDA and CDR2 is SQIVND (reference sequence). The V and J ends lost 1 base and 4 bases, in that order; junction bases with no gene match: 2. CDR3: CASSIGGTGYGYTF. The CDR3 DNA follows: TGTGCCAGTAGTATAGGCGGGACAGGCTATGGCTACACCTTC.